Below are 30 T cell receptor beta chains sequenced from a single sample in a study of graft-versus-host responses after intestinal transplantation. Sequencing was performed with immunoSEQ multiplex PCR; in TCRdb, only in-frame clones are kept and a portion is missing. The table has roughly 120,000 clones, around nine tenths seen once. These receptors have no identified antigens. The input for sequencing was unstimulated CD4+ T cells sorted from spleen or lymph node cells, taken before transplant. Every receptor here comes from a human donor who was the organ donor for an intestinal transplant.

The chain joins TRBV5-4 to TRBJ1-1, with D possibly being TRBD1 (5 bases). V gave up 3 bases and J gave up 0 bases, with 12 bases separating them. Germline V gene lookup returns CDR1 SGHNT and CDR2 YYREEE (reference sequence). CDR3 length: 15 amino acids. The DNA for the CDR3 is TGTGCCAGCAGCTCGTTAGGGGACTTGAACACTGAAGCTTTCTTT. Its protein is CASSSLGDLNTEAFF.

V and J are TRBV5-5 and TRBJ2-1; 10 bases are shared with TRBD1. J lost 8 bases, V lost 6 bases, and 14 bases had no gene match. The CDR3 has 16 amino acids. Germline CDR1 and CDR2: SGHKS and YYEKEE (reference sequence). DNA for the CDR3: TGTGCCAGCAAACCGGGACAGGGGTCGGGGTTGCATGAGCAGTTCTTC. Translating gives CASKPGQGSGLHEQFF.

The chain has TRBV5-1 and TRBJ1-4, with TRBD1 as a possible D gene (6 bases). This CDR3 contains 14 residues. The germline V gene has CDR1 SGHRS and CDR2 YFSETQ. The V gene lost 0 bases and the J gene lost 8 bases, with 11 bases spanning the gap. CDR3 in DNA: TGCGCCAGCAGCTTGGGGGCAGGGGCGGAAAAACTGTTTTTT. This translates into CASSLGAGAEKLFF.

This clone occurred once. V usage is TRBV29-1 and J usage is TRBJ1-1; D unclear. The V end lost 3 bases, the J end lost 1 base, and 3 bases lay between the germline ends. The CDR3 covers 11 residues. Per the germline V gene, CDR1 is SQVTM and CDR2 is ANQGSEA. In DNA, the CDR3 is TGCAGCGTTGACAGGAACACTGAAGCTTTCTTT. Protein sequence: CSVDRNTEAFF.

The V call is TRBV10-3, the J call TRBJ2-5; 10 nucleotides line up with TRBD2. J was trimmed by 5 bases and V by 10 bases; bases with no gene match: 10. Germline V lookup: CDR1 ENHRY, CDR2 SYGVKD. The CDR3 has 14 amino acids. The CDR3 spells CASKPGTSDETQYF. DNA of the CDR3: TGTGCCAGTAAGCCCGGGACTAGCGATGAGACCCAGTACTTC.

The CDR3 protein is CAISVTTAMNTEAFF. Here the CDR3 DNA reads TGTGCCATCAGTGTAACGACAGCCATGAACACTGAAGCTTTCTTT. The chain recombines TRBV10-3 with TRBJ1-1, with a tentative D call TRBD1 (5 bases). This CDR3 has 15 amino acids. V shed 4 bases and J shed 0 bases, with 12 bases lying between them. CDR1 is ENHRY, CDR2 SYGVKD, per germline.

V usage is TRBV7-2 and J usage is TRBJ2-2, with TRBD2 matching over 9 bases. The germline V gene encodes CDR1 SGHTA and CDR2 FQGNSA. The CDR3 consists of 15 residues. V shed 8 bases and J 0 bases; nucleotides not matched to a gene: 4. The CDR3 DNA sequence: TGTGCCAGCCATTGGACTAGCGCGAACACCGGGGAGCTGTTTTTT. This codes for CASHWTSANTGELFF.

The chain joins TRBV6-5 to TRBJ1-2, with 7 bases lining up with TRBD1. In germline, CDR1 is MNHEY, CDR2 SVGAGI. This CDR3 contains 15 residues. V lost 5 bases, J lost 8 bases, and 14 bases stayed unmatched. The CDR3 reads CASSRGDSPYRGYTF. CDR3 DNA: TGTGCCAGCAGTCGCGGGGACAGCCCCTATCGGGGCTACACCTTC.

This sequence joins TRBV2 and TRBJ1-3; unclear D gene. The CDR3 is 14 amino acids. Germline lookup yields CDR1 SNHLY and CDR2 FYNNEI. With 6 bases removed from V and 4 bases from J, the gap between germline ends came to 13 bases. The CDR3 region has the DNA TGTGCCAGCAGGGTTGGAGGAACGGGAAACACCATATATTTT. Its protein is CASRVGGTGNTIYF.

V usage is TRBV6-1 and J usage is TRBJ2-3; 10 nucleotides align to TRBD2. J was trimmed by 2 bases and V by 0 bases; bases with no gene match: 11. Per germline, CDR1 MNHNS and CDR2 SASEGT. The CDR3 totals 19 residues. CDR3 loop: CASSEAWGASGSLTDTQYF. Here the CDR3 DNA reads TGTGCCAGCAGTGAAGCGTGGGGGGCTAGCGGGAGCCTCACAGATACGCAGTATTTT.

The chain combines TRBV19 with TRBJ2-3; 10 bases are a match to TRBD1. The length of the CDR3 is 15 residues. CDR1 is LNHDA, CDR2 SQIVND, per germline (reference sequence). The J segment lost 3 bases and the V segment lost 8 bases, leaving 8 bases of the junction unmatched. CDR3 nucleotides: TGTGCCAGTGGAGCGGACAGGGGGAAAACAGATACGCAGTATTTT. Protein sequence: CASGADRGKTDTQYF.

The chain has TRBV5-6 and TRBJ1-5; 9 nucleotides align to TRBD1. The junction had 6 bases not matched to a gene; V was cut back by 2 bases and J by 3 bases. This CDR3 comprises 16 residues. Germline V gives CDR1 SGHDT, CDR2 YYEEEE. The CDR3 region has the DNA TGTGCCAGCAGCTTTCTAACAGGGGGCACCAATCAGCCCCAGCATTTT. Protein product: CASSFLTGGTNQPQHF.

This chain connects TRBV10-3 to TRBJ2-2; D is unclear. The CDR3 totals 12 residues. The V end lost 4 bases, the J end lost 6 bases, and 6 bases lay between the germline ends. Germline V gives CDR1 ENHRY, CDR2 SYGVKD. Here the CDR3 DNA reads TGTGCCATCAGTGTCACCCCCGGGGAGCTGTTTTTT. Protein sequence: CAISVTPGELFF.

V is TRBV4-1 and J is TRBJ1-1; unclear D gene. Looked up from germline, CDR1 is MGHRA and CDR2 is YSYEKL. This CDR3 is 14 amino acids long. V was cut by 3 bases and J by 5 bases, with 13 bases left in between. CDR3 coding DNA: TGCGCCAGCAGCCACCCTGATGGGTATACTGAAGCTTTCTTT. Its protein is CASSHPDGYTEAFF.

The table lists this clone with a few counts. The rearrangement links TRBV7-9 to TRBJ1-4; the D gene is possibly TRBD1 (5 bases). V dropped 5 bases and J dropped 8 bases, with 15 bases sitting between them. CDR1 is SEHNR, CDR2 FQNEAQ, per germline (reference sequence). This CDR3 is built from 14 residues. CDR3 region: CASSLARGDEKLFF. The CDR3 DNA follows: TGTGCCAGCAGCCTCGCGCGGGGGGACGAAAAACTGTTTTTT.

The chain has TRBV29-1 and TRBJ1-1; no firm D call. Deletions cut 4 bases from V and 0 bases from J, with 6 bases between. Germline V gives CDR1 SQVTM, CDR2 ANQGSEA. The CDR3 has 12 amino acids. The CDR3 sequence: CSVAYLNTEAFF. CDR3 nucleotide sequence: TGCAGCGTTGCATACTTGAACACTGAAGCTTTCTTT.

The genes are TRBV19 and TRBJ2-5, with 11 bases matching TRBD1. The length of the CDR3 is 13 residues. CDR1 and CDR2 (germline): LNHDA, SQIVND (reference sequence). The trim removed 8 bases at V and 5 bases at J, leaving 4 bases unmatched. CDR3 in amino acids: CASGQGAGETQYF. DNA of the CDR3: TGTGCCAGTGGACAGGGGGCCGGGGAGACCCAGTACTTC.

The chain recombines TRBV7-9 with TRBJ2-7; 9 positions agree with TRBD2. J was trimmed by 2 bases and V by 9 bases; bases with no gene match: 8. Germline loops: CDR1 SEHNR, CDR2 FQNEAQ (reference sequence). This CDR3 spans 14 amino acids. CDR3 nucleotide sequence: TGTGCCAGTGAACTTGGCGGGAGGGCCTACGAGCAGTACTTC. Translation: CASELGGRAYEQYF. The whole variable domain, filled in from reference TRBV7-9 and TRBJ2-7, reads DTGVSQNPRHKITKRGQNVTFRCDPISEHNRLYWYRQTLGQGPEFLTYFQNEAQLEKSRLLSDRFSAERPKGSFSTLEIQRTEQGDSAMYLCASELGGRAYEQYFGPGTRLTVT.

CDR3 sequence (DNA): TGTGCCAGCTTAGGGACTAGCGGCACAGATACGCAGTATTTT. This translates into CASLGTSGTDTQYF. This chain joins TRBV6-1 and TRBJ2-3; 10 nucleotides agree with TRBD2. CDR3 length equals 14 residues. Germline-derived CDR1 and CDR2 are MNHNS and SASEGT. The V gene end was trimmed by 8 bases and the J gene end by 1 base; junction bases not matched to a gene: 3.

The chain carries TRBV9 and TRBJ1-2; D remains unclear. CDR3 size: 13 residues. Trimming pared 0 bases from V and 1 base from J, leaving 4 bases between. In germline, CDR1 is SGDLS, CDR2 YYNGEE. This chain's CDR3 is CASSVDNNYGYTF. CDR3 coding DNA: TGTGCCAGCAGCGTAGACAATAACTATGGCTACACCTTC.

The chain recombines TRBV6-5 with TRBJ1-1; D unresolved. With 4 bases removed from V and 0 bases from J, the gap between germline ends came to 15 bases. CDR1 is MNHEY, CDR2 SVGAGI, per germline. The CDR3 has 16 amino acids. CDR3 loop: CASSSHQTLLNTEAFF. DNA of the CDR3: TGTGCCAGCAGTTCCCATCAGACACTATTGAACACTGAAGCTTTCTTT.

This chain links TRBV6-5 with TRBJ1-2; unclear D gene. Germline assignment: CDR1 MNHEY and CDR2 SVGAGI. This CDR3 comprises 12 residues. V was trimmed by 0 bases and J by 7 bases, leaving 6 bases between them. CDR3: CASSYSRRGYTF. The CDR3 DNA follows: TGTGCCAGCAGTTACTCGAGGCGTGGCTACACCTTC.

V gene TRBV27 combines with J gene TRBJ2-7, with 8 bases lining up with TRBD1. Per the germline V gene, CDR1 is MNHEY and CDR2 is SMNVEV (reference sequence). Trimming took 2 bases from V and 4 from J; bases not matched to a gene: 1. This CDR3 has 13 residues. DNA of the CDR3: TGTGCCAGCAGTTTAGACAGGGGATACGAGCAGTACTTC. Its translation is CASSLDRGYEQYF.

This sequence joins TRBV18 and TRBJ2-7; weak D call: TRBD1 (6 bases). The CDR3 loop spans 16 amino acids. From germline, CDR1 is KGHSH and CDR2 LQKENI. V lost 5 bases to trimming and J lost 6 bases, with 23 bases between them. The CDR3, as DNA: TGTGCCAGCTCATCCCCCCCAGGGGAGTCAGGGGCCGAGCAGTACTTC. This codes for CASSSPPGESGAEQYF.

The rearrangement links TRBV5-1 to TRBJ2-5, with a weak D call TRBD2 (7 bases). The ends were cut back, 1 base at V and 5 bases at J, with 15 bases in the middle. This CDR3 contains 15 residues. Germline V gene lookup returns CDR1 SGHRS and CDR2 YFSETQ. The CDR3 loop reads CASSLIRGAVETQYF. CDR3 in DNA: TGCGCCAGCAGCTTGATACGGGGGGCGGTCGAGACCCAGTACTTC.

The chain is built from TRBV11-2 and TRBJ2-5; D remains ambiguous. This CDR3 region has 13 residues. CDR1 is SGHAT, CDR2 FQNNGV, per germline. V was shortened by 1 base and J by 5 bases, with 8 bases between the two germline ends. CDR3 nucleotide sequence: TGTGCCAGCAGCTTAGCCCAGTCCGAGACCCAGTACTTC. Translation: CASSLAQSETQYF.

For the CDR3, the DNA is TGTGCCAGCAATAGTGAAGGGGCGCCCTACGAGCAGTACTTC. This gives the protein CASNSEGAPYEQYF. The chain couples TRBV6-1 to TRBJ2-7; a weak D match, TRBD1 (5 bases). Germline CDR1 and CDR2: MNHNS and SASEGT. The V end lost 7 bases, the J end lost 2 bases, and 15 bases lay between the germline ends. The CDR3 has 14 amino acids.

The CDR3 region is CASSPLQGKNSPLHF. The CDR3 nucleotides are TGTGCCAGCAGTCCTCTACAGGGGAAGAATTCACCCCTCCACTTT. The V and J genes are TRBV14 and TRBJ1-6; 7 bases match TRBD1. CDR1 SGHDN and CDR2 FVKESK come from the germline V gene. CDR3 length: 15 residues. Unmatched junction bases numbered 9, after V lost 6 bases and J lost 7 bases.

V usage is TRBV14 and J usage is TRBJ2-7, with D perhaps matching TRBD2 (5 bases). The germline V and J ends were trimmed by 4 bases and 6 bases, with 13 bases remaining between them. The CDR3 runs to 13 residues. The germline gives CDR1 SGHDN, CDR2 FVKESK. The CDR3 DNA is TGTGCCAGCAGCCGGATCATTCGGGGCGAGCAGTACTTC. Translation gives CASSRIIRGEQYF.

V gene TRBV4-1 combines with J gene TRBJ2-7; 8 bases match TRBD1. The CDR3 loop spans 14 amino acids. CDR1 is MGHRA, CDR2 YSYEKL, per germline. V trimming: 6 bases; J trimming: 7 bases; junction bases outside the gene matches: 11. CDR3: CASRSGTGTGEQYF. The DNA for the CDR3 is TGCGCCAGCAGGTCCGGGACAGGCACGGGGGAGCAGTACTTC.